Below are 5 T cell receptor beta chains sequenced from a single sample in a study of blood T cells in healthy people across ages (dated by TCRdb to 2013 to 2016). To prepare the library, 5' RACE was applied. Instrument on record: Illumina HiSeq 2500. A second PCR of roughly 7 to 11 cycles was performed with a sample-barcoded 5' primer and a J-beta primer mix. TCRdb reanalyzed the raw reads on its own, using fastp at Q25 for trimming and MiXCR for clone calling, and kept in-frame beta chains. Every entry covers one CDR3 protein and lists the most common genes and DNA from its rows. The sample includes over 600,000 distinct CDR3 sequences, with more than 50% observed a single time. In total, the top ten clones hold 20% to 30% of the sample. Sequencing was performed on blood. These receptors all stem from a man aged 35-49 years in good health.

This sequence joins TRBV6-1 and TRBJ2-3; 7 nucleotides align to TRBD1. The trim removed 9 bases at V and 1 base at J, leaving 7 bases unmatched. This CDR3 is built from 14 residues. Germline CDR1 is MNHNS and CDR2 is SASEGT. The CDR3 coding sequence is TGTGCCAGTGCGATTACAGGGGGCACAGATACGCAGTATTTT. The encoded protein is CASAITGGTDTQYF.

CDR3 region: CASSLVLEGQFF. The CDR3 DNA sequence: TGTGCCAGCAGCTTAGTTTTGGAAGGGCAGTTCTTC. The genes are TRBV7-2 and TRBJ2-1; no reliable D call. Germline V gives CDR1 SGHTA, CDR2 FQGNSA. The CDR3 spans 12 residues. Trimming removed 1 base at V and 12 bases at J, with 10 bases between.

V gene TRBV20-1 combines with J gene TRBJ1-1, with D unresolved. The CDR3 extends over 14 amino acids. V was clipped by 1 base and J by 4 bases, with 13 bases between them. CDR1 and CDR2 (germline): DFQATT, SNEGSKA (reference sequence). For the CDR3, the DNA is TGCAGTGCTAGAGTTACCCGGTTGACCACTGAAGCTTTCTTT. Residues: CSARVTRLTTEAFF.

This clonotype was recorded only once. The chain carries TRBV7-8 and TRBJ2-7, with 9 bases lining up with TRBD1. The CDR3 is 15 amino acids. Per the germline V gene, CDR1 is SGHVS and CDR2 is FQNEAQ. With V trimmed by 5 bases and J by 4 bases, 9 bases remained unmatched. The CDR3 DNA reads as TGTGCCAGCAGCCCAACCGGGACAGGGCAGTACGAGCAGTACTTC. It translates to CASSPTGTGQYEQYF. The full variable domain, with the rest looked up from reference TRBV7-8 and TRBJ2-7, is GAGVSQSPRYKVAKRGQDVALRCDPISGHVSLFWYQQALGQGPEFLTYFQNEAQLDKSGLPSDRFFAERPEGSVSTLKIQRTQQEDSAVYLCASSPTGTGQYEQYFGPGTRLTVT.

The chain uses TRBV2 and TRBJ2-1; TRBD2 aligns across 13 bases. In germline, CDR1 is SNHLY, CDR2 FYNNEI. J lost 10 bases, V lost 10 bases, and 7 bases had no gene match. The CDR3 length is 13 residues. CDR3 residues: CANLKGLAGEQFF. The CDR3 nucleotides are TGTGCCAACCTTAAGGGACTAGCGGGAGAGCAGTTCTTC.